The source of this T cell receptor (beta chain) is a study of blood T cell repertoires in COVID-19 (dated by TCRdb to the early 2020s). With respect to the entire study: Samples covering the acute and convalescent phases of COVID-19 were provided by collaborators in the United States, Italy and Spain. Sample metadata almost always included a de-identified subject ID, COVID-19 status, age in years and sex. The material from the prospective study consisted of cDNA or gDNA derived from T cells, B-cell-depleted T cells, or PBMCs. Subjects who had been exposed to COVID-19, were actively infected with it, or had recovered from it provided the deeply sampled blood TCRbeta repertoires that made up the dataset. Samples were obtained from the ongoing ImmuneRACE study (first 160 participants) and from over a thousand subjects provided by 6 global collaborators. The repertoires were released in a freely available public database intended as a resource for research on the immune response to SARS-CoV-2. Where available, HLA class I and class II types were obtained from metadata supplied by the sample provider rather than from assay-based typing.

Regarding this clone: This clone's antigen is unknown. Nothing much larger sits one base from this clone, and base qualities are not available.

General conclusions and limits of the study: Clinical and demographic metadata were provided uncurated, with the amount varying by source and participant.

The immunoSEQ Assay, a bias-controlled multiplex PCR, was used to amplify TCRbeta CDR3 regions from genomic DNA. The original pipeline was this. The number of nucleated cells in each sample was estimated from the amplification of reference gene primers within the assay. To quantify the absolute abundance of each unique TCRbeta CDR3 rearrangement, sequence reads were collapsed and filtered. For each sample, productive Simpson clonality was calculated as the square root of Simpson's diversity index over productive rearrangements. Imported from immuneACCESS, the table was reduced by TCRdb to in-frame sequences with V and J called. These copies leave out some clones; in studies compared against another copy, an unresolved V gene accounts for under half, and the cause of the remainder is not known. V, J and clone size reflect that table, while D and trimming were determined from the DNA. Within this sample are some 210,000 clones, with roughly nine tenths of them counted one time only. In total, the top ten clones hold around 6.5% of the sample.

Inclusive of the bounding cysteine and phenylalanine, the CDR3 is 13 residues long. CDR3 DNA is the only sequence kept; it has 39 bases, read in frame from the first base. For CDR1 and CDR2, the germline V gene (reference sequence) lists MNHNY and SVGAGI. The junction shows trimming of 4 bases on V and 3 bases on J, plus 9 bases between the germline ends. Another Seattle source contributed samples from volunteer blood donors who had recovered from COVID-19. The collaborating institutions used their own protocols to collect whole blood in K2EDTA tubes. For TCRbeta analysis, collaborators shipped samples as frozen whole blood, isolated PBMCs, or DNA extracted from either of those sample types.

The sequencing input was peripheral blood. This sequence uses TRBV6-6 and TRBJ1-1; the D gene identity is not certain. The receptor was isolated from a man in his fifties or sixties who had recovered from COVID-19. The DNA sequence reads TGTGCCAGCAGTTCCCACCCAGACACTGAAGCTTTCTTT. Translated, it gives CASSSHPDTEAFF.